Presented here are 18 T cell receptor beta chains from one specimen sequenced in a study of blood T cell repertoires in COVID-19. Clones were sequenced by immunoSEQ multiplex PCR, and TCRdb holds only the in-frame ones, with some missing. The repertoire includes 250,000 to 300,000 clones, roughly 85% of them detected once, and around 4.5% sits in the top ten. The specimen was peripheral blood. These receptors came from a man aged 60-69 years who had recovered from COVID-19.

This chain uses TRBV12-3 or TRBV12-4 with TRBJ1-2, with 7 bases matching TRBD1. The J segment lost 4 bases and the V segment lost 5 bases, leaving 4 bases of the junction unmatched. This CDR3 region has 13 residues. DNA of the CDR3: TGTGCCAGCAGTCCAAGGGGGCCCTATGGCTACACCTTC. Amino acid sequence: CASSPRGPYGYTF.

The V and J genes are TRBV6-5 and TRBJ1-2; tentative D call: TRBD1 (6 bases). The CDR3 totals 14 residues. The germline V gene has CDR1 MNHEY and CDR2 SVGAGI. The ends were cut back, 6 bases at V and 2 bases at J, with 13 bases in the middle. CDR3 DNA sequence: TGTGCCAGCAGGATCCGGGACACAAACTATGGCTACACCTTC. Its protein product is CASRIRDTNYGYTF.

This clone occurred a few times. This sequence joins TRBV4-1 and TRBJ1-5; no clear D. This CDR3 spans 14 amino acids. The germline V gene encodes CDR1 MGHRA and CDR2 YSYEKL. V lost 6 bases, J lost 3 bases, and 12 bases lay in between. Written as DNA, the CDR3 is TGCGCCAGCAGGAATCCGGGGTACAATCAGCCCCAGCATTTT. This gives the protein CASRNPGYNQPQHF.

The chain couples TRBV4-1 to TRBJ2-7; D is perhaps TRBD2 (6 bases). From germline, CDR1 is MGHRA and CDR2 YSYEKL. The ends were cut back, 4 bases at V and 8 bases at J, with 21 bases in the middle. The CDR3 sequence is 15 residues long. In DNA form, the CDR3 reads TGCGCCAGCAGCCGGACGGAGGGGCTAGGGGTCCAGCAGTACTTC. This gives the protein CASSRTEGLGVQQYF.

The V gene is TRBV2, the J gene TRBJ2-1; TRBD2 matches at 11 bases. With V trimmed by 8 bases and J by 2 bases, 2 bases remained unmatched. The length of the CDR3 is 14 residues. Germline V gene lookup returns CDR1 SNHLY and CDR2 FYNNEI. The CDR3 DNA sequence: TGTGCCAGCCAACTAGCGGGGGCCTACAATGAGCAGTTCTTC. It specifies CASQLAGAYNEQFF.

J is TRBJ1-5 and V is TRBV6-1, with 7 bases that match TRBD1. This CDR3 is built from 15 residues. The germline V gene encodes CDR1 MNHNS and CDR2 SASEGT. The J segment lost 1 base and the V segment lost 1 base, leaving 1 base of the junction unmatched. The CDR3 DNA reads TGTGCCAGCAGTGAAGAAGGGGGCAGCAATCAGCCCCAGCATTTT. Its translation is CASSEEGGSNQPQHF.

This chain joins TRBV7-9 and TRBJ1-4; 7 bases agree with TRBD1. V trimming: 5 bases; J trimming: 3 bases; junction bases outside the gene matches: 6. From germline, CDR1 is SEHNR and CDR2 FQNEAQ (reference sequence). The length of the CDR3 is 15 residues. The CDR3 nucleotides are TGTGCCAGCAGCAAAAGACAGGGACCTAATGAAAAACTGTTTTTT. Translation gives CASSKRQGPNEKLFF. Full variable domain (missing parts from reference TRBV7-9 and TRBJ1-4): DTGVSQNPRHKITKRGQNVTFRCDPISEHNRLYWYRQTLGQGPEFLTYFQNEAQLEKSRLLSDRFSAERPKGSFSTLEIQRTEQGDSAMYLCASSKRQGPNEKLFFGSGTQLSVL.

This clone appeared once. V usage is TRBV4-2 and J usage is TRBJ1-3; 11 bases line up with TRBD1. The germline V gene has CDR1 LGHNA and CDR2 YNFKEQ. J was trimmed by 2 bases and V by 3 bases; bases with no gene match: 6. The CDR3 runs 17 residues. The CDR3 bases are TGTGCCAGCAGCCATAAGGACAGGGGGCTTGCTGGAAACACCATATATTTT. Translated, it gives CASSHKDRGLAGNTIYF.

The rearrangement joins TRBV19 to TRBJ1-5; perhaps TRBD1 as D (5 bases). The CDR3 has 13 residues. Trimming took 4 bases from V and 6 from J, leaving 10 bases between them. CDR1 and CDR2 (germline): LNHDA, SQIVND (reference sequence). CDR3 in amino acids: CASSSRVSQPQHF. The CDR3 nucleotides are TGTGCCAGTAGTAGCAGGGTATCTCAGCCCCAGCATTTT.

The J gene is TRBJ2-2, the V gene TRBV30; D remains unclear. In germline, CDR1 is GTSNPN, CDR2 SVGIG (reference sequence). The CDR3 consists of 12 residues. Trimming stripped 4 bases from V and 3 bases from J, with 6 bases between. CDR3 sequence: CAWTIHTGELFF. The CDR3 DNA reads TGTGCCTGGACTATTCACACCGGGGAGCTGTTTTTT.

This clone has more than one count but fewer than ten. The gene calls are TRBV19 and TRBJ1-1; D gene ambiguous. The V end lost 10 bases, the J end lost 1 base, and 16 bases lay between the germline ends. The CDR3 covers 14 residues. Germline CDR1 and CDR2: LNHDA and SQIVND (reference sequence). The CDR3 sequence is CATGFSLGNTEAFF. CDR3 sequence (DNA): TGTGCCACCGGGTTTAGCTTGGGGAACACTGAAGCTTTCTTT. The complete variable domain, with remaining parts taken from reference TRBV19 and TRBJ1-1, reads DGGITQSPKYLFRKEGQNVTLSCEQNLNHDAMYWYRQDPGQGLRLIYYSQIVNDFQKGDIAEGYSVSREKKESFPLTVTSAQKNPTAFYLCATGFSLGNTEAFFGQGTRLTVV.

Only one count was recorded for this clone. The chain couples TRBV10-3 to TRBJ2-5; 9 nucleotides match TRBD1. With V trimmed by 4 bases and J by 5 bases, 8 bases remained unmatched. Germline loops: CDR1 ENHRY, CDR2 SYGVKD. The CDR3 runs to 15 residues. As DNA, the CDR3 is TGTGCCATCAGTGGGGGGACAGGGTCCCCGGAGACCCAGTACTTC. It is translated as CAISGGTGSPETQYF.

The chain combines TRBV7-9 with TRBJ2-2, with 8 bases matching TRBD1. The CDR3 loop spans 15 amino acids. Germline-derived CDR1 and CDR2 are SEHNR and FQNEAQ (reference sequence). V lost 5 bases to trimming and J lost 7 bases; unmatched junction nucleotides: 9. CDR3 residues: CASSLTGALGGELFF. DNA of the CDR3: TGTGCCAGCAGCCTGACAGGGGCCCTAGGCGGGGAGCTGTTTTTT.

The gene calls are TRBV27 and TRBJ2-7, with TRBD1 matching over 8 bases. There are 14 residues in the CDR3. The V segment lost 5 bases and the J segment 3 bases; nucleotides outside the gene matches: 6. The V gene's germline CDR1 is MNHEY and CDR2 SMNVEV (reference sequence). Here the CDR3 DNA reads TGTGCCAGCAGTATCGGACAGGGTGGCTACGAGCAGTACTTC. Translated: CASSIGQGGYEQYF.

The chain employs TRBV18 and TRBJ1-2, with a weak D call TRBD1 (5 bases). CDR1 is KGHSH, CDR2 LQKENI, per germline. This CDR3 comprises 15 residues. Trimming removed 2 bases at V and 8 bases at J, with 18 bases between. CDR3 loop: CASSPTVQGNQGYTF. CDR3 DNA: TGTGCCAGCTCACCAACAGTCCAGGGTAATCAGGGCTACACCTTC.

The J gene is TRBJ2-7, the V gene TRBV5-1; D ambiguous. The CDR3 length is 15 residues. Trimming shortened V by 0 bases and J by 0 bases, and 10 bases separated the two germline ends. The germline V gene has CDR1 SGHRS and CDR2 YFSETQ. As DNA, the CDR3 is TGCGCCAGCAGCTTGGAGTCGACGGGCTCCTACGAGCAGTACTTC. Amino acid sequence: CASSLESTGSYEQYF. The entire variable domain, with the rest obtained from reference TRBV5-1 and TRBJ2-7, is as follows: KAGVTQTPRYLIKTRGQQVTLSCSPISGHRSVSWYQQTPGQGLQFLFEYFSETQRNKGNFPGRFSGRQFSNSRSEMNVSTLELGDSALYLCASSLESTGSYEQYFGPGTRLTVT.

The genes are TRBV29-1 and TRBJ2-7, with D possibly matching TRBD2 (6 bases). The CDR3 loop spans 13 amino acids. The V and J ends lost 6 bases and 6 bases respectively, with 18 bases between them. Germline assignment: CDR1 SQVTM and CDR2 ANQGSEA. CDR3 nucleotide sequence: TGCAGCGTGACCCTCGGGGGTTCTGGCGAGCAGTACTTC. Its translation: CSVTLGGSGEQYF.

In DNA, the CDR3 is TGTGCCAGCAGCTTCGGGACAGGGGGCTCTCTCGAGCAGTACTTC. Translation gives CASSFGTGGSLEQYF. The rearrangement joins TRBV13 to TRBJ2-7; TRBD1 aligns across 12 bases. V was pared by 3 bases and J by 6 bases, with 6 bases of the junction left unmatched. CDR3 length equals 15 residues. The germline gives CDR1 PRHDT, CDR2 FYEKMQ (reference sequence).